This is a list of T cell receptor beta chains from one sample in a study of T cells in Graves' hyperthyroidism and ophthalmopathy. In TCRdb, the multiplex PCR reads were re-called with MiXCR into one record per CDR3 protein. The table records a few hundred thousand distinct CDR3 sequences, around 13% of them present only once. Input material: blood. The receptor set was obtained from a woman between 35 and 50 years old with Graves' ophthalmopathy. CDR3s include the opening cysteine and the closing phenylalanine or tryptophan. A D gene is named only where the DNA matches it firmly. The size of a clone is reported for some rows only, either as once, few or many, or as a class for expanded clones.

clone_size: many
j_call: TRBJ1-6
d_call: TRBD1
v_call: TRBV7-9
cdr3_nt: TGTGCCAGCAGCTCCGGACAGGTCTCCTATAATTCACCCCTCCACTTT
cdr3_aa: CASSSGQVSYNSPLHF

clone_size: .
j_call: TRBJ1-4
d_call: TRBD1
v_call: TRBV4-2
cdr3_nt: TGTGCCAGCAGCCACGAGGGGGCGGGTGAAAAACTGTTTTTT
cdr3_aa: CASSHEGAGEKLFF

clone_size: many
j_call: TRBJ1-1
d_call: TRBD1
v_call: TRBV2
cdr3_nt: TGTGCCAGCGAAGCACAGGGGCGCGGCACTGAAGCTTTCTTT
cdr3_aa: CASEAQGRGTEAFF

clone_size: many
j_call: TRBJ2-7
d_call: .
v_call: TRBV28
cdr3_nt: TGTGCCAGCAGTTCCTCTAGAGAAGTATACGAGCAGTACTTC
cdr3_aa: CASSSSREVYEQYF

clone_size: many
j_call: TRBJ2-1
d_call: TRBD1
v_call: TRBV12-5
cdr3_nt: TGTGCTAGTGGACTGGTCCGGACAGGGTGGATCAATGAGCAGTTCTTC
cdr3_aa: CASGLVRTGWINEQFF

clone_size: .
j_call: TRBJ2-5
d_call: .
v_call: TRBV4-1
cdr3_nt: TGCGCCAGCAGCCAAGAGACCGGGTTCTTC
cdr3_aa: CASSQETGFF

clone_size: many
j_call: TRBJ2-7
d_call: .
v_call: TRBV5-1
cdr3_nt: TGCGCCAGCAGCTTGGCCGGGGGAAGCGAGCAGTACTTC
cdr3_aa: CASSLAGGSEQYF

clone_size: many
j_call: TRBJ1-2
d_call: TRBD1
v_call: TRBV7-2
cdr3_nt: TGTGCCAGCAGCGCGACAGGGGTTGGCTACACCTTC
cdr3_aa: CASSATGVGYTF

clone_size: .
j_call: TRBJ1-3
d_call: .
v_call: TRBV19
cdr3_nt: TGTGCCAGTAGTATAGGAAGAACTGGAAACACCATATATTTT
cdr3_aa: CASSIGRTGNTIYF

clone_size: few
j_call: TRBJ1-1
d_call: .
v_call: TRBV7-2
cdr3_nt: TGTGCCAGCAGCTCACTCGGAAGGGTGAACACTGAAGCTTTCTTT
cdr3_aa: CASSSLGRVNTEAFF

clone_size: many
j_call: TRBJ2-7
d_call: TRBD1
v_call: TRBV6-5
cdr3_nt: TGTGCCAGCAGTTACCTACAAGGACAGGGGGTAGGCTACGAGCAGTACTTC
cdr3_aa: CASSYLQGQGVGYEQYF

clone_size: .
j_call: TRBJ2-1
d_call: TRBD2
v_call: TRBV20-1
cdr3_nt: TGCAGTGCTAGCCTTATAGGGACTAGCGGGGTATCAAGTTTGAATGAGCAGTTCTTC
cdr3_aa: CSASLIGTSGVSSLNEQFF

clone_size: .
j_call: TRBJ2-1
d_call: TRBD2
v_call: TRBV5-1
cdr3_nt: TGCGCCAGCAGCTTACTAGCGGGTGAAAACAATGAGCAGTTCTTC
cdr3_aa: CASSLLAGENNEQFF

clone_size: many
j_call: TRBJ2-1
d_call: TRBD1
v_call: TRBV19
cdr3_nt: TGTGCCAGTAGGACAGGGTACAATGAGCAGTTCTTC
cdr3_aa: CASRTGYNEQFF

clone_size: few
j_call: TRBJ1-1
d_call: .
v_call: TRBV2
cdr3_nt: TGTGCCAGCAAGAACACCTATCGTCATGAAGCTTTCTTT
cdr3_aa: CASKNTYRHEAFF

clone_size: many
j_call: TRBJ2-7
d_call: TRBD1
v_call: TRBV9
cdr3_nt: TGTGCCAGCAGCGTAGATAGGGGGCGCGAGCAGTACTTC
cdr3_aa: CASSVDRGREQYF

clone_size: many
j_call: TRBJ2-7
d_call: .
v_call: TRBV12-3/TRBV12-4
cdr3_nt: TGTGCCAGCAGTTTATACCAGGGTTACGAGCAGTACTTC
cdr3_aa: CASSLYQGYEQYF

clone_size: .
j_call: TRBJ2-7
d_call: .
v_call: TRBV11-2
cdr3_nt: TGTGCCAGCAGCTTAGGCCGCCTACTAGTTTACGAGCAGTACTTC
cdr3_aa: CASSLGRLLVYEQYF

clone_size: many
j_call: TRBJ2-4
d_call: .
v_call: TRBV28
cdr3_nt: TGTGCCAGCAGAACAGGGTCTTTAGCCAAAAACATTCAGTACTTC
cdr3_aa: CASRTGSLAKNIQYF

clone_size: few
j_call: TRBJ1-5
d_call: TRBD1
v_call: TRBV4-2
cdr3_nt: TGTGCCAGCAGCCCCTGGGACAGGGGTGTCAATCAGCCCCAGCATTTT
cdr3_aa: CASSPWDRGVNQPQHF

clone_size: few
j_call: TRBJ1-5
d_call: .
v_call: TRBV2
cdr3_nt: TGTGCCAGCAGTAAAACTGATTATAGCAATCAGCCCCAGCATTTT
cdr3_aa: CASSKTDYSNQPQHF

clone_size: few
j_call: TRBJ1-5
d_call: .
v_call: TRBV6-1
cdr3_nt: TGTGCCAGCAGGCTCAGTTTGGTGCAGCCCCAGCATTTT
cdr3_aa: CASRLSLVQPQHF

clone_size: .
j_call: TRBJ2-5
d_call: .
v_call: TRBV18
cdr3_nt: TGTGCCAGCTCACCCCCGGGTCTGGGAGAAGAGACCCAGTACTTC
cdr3_aa: CASSPPGLGEETQYF

clone_size: .
j_call: TRBJ2-3
d_call: .
v_call: TRBV4-1
cdr3_nt: TGCGCCAGCAGCCCGGGGGTTCAGGGGTCAGATACGCAGTATTTT
cdr3_aa: CASSPGVQGSDTQYF

clone_size: .
j_call: TRBJ2-3
d_call: TRBD1
v_call: TRBV11-2
cdr3_nt: TGTGCCAGCAGCTTTTCGCGACAGGGGACAGATACGCAGTATTTT
cdr3_aa: CASSFSRQGTDTQYF

clone_size: many
j_call: TRBJ2-3
d_call: TRBD2
v_call: TRBV27
cdr3_nt: TGTGCCAGCAGTCGCCGCCCGATGGGGGGGTCAGATACGCAGTATTTT
cdr3_aa: CASSRRPMGGSDTQYF

clone_size: many
j_call: TRBJ1-1
d_call: TRBD1
v_call: TRBV28
cdr3_nt: TGTGCCAGCAGACCCCCCGGGACAGGGGGGACTGAAGCTTTCTTT
cdr3_aa: CASRPPGTGGTEAFF

clone_size: many
j_call: TRBJ2-1
d_call: .
v_call: TRBV2
cdr3_nt: TGTGCCAGCAGGGACGAGCGGATAAACAATGAGCAGTTCTTC
cdr3_aa: CASRDERINNEQFF

clone_size: few
j_call: TRBJ1-4
d_call: .
v_call: TRBV25-1
cdr3_nt: TGTGCCAGCAGTGATCCCGTGGAGTGGGGTTGGGGGAATGAAAAACTGTTTTTT
cdr3_aa: CASSDPVEWGWGNEKLFF

clone_size: many
j_call: TRBJ1-2
d_call: .
v_call: TRBV6-1
cdr3_nt: TGTGCCAGCAGTGCGCTCCGGGGAAATGGCTACACCTTC
cdr3_aa: CASSALRGNGYTF

clone_size: many
j_call: TRBJ2-3
d_call: TRBD2
v_call: TRBV5-1
cdr3_nt: TGCGCCAGCAGCTTGCGAACTAGCGGGGGGGCCGACACAGATACGCAGTATTTT
cdr3_aa: CASSLRTSGGADTDTQYF

clone_size: .
j_call: TRBJ1-2
d_call: .
v_call: TRBV14
cdr3_nt: TGTGCCAGCAGCCACCTGAACTCCCGAACCGGGACCTACAAAGGCTACACCTTC
cdr3_aa: CASSHLNSRTGTYKGYTF

clone_size: once
j_call: TRBJ1-6
d_call: TRBD1
v_call: TRBV20-1
cdr3_nt: TGCAGTGCTAGAGGGGGACAGTGGTATGGTTCACCCCTCCACTTT
cdr3_aa: CSARGGQWYGSPLHF

clone_size: many
j_call: TRBJ2-5
d_call: TRBD2
v_call: TRBV7-9
cdr3_nt: TGTGCCAGCAGACCTACTCTAGCGGGGGGCACTACTATTCAAGAGACCCAGTACTTC
cdr3_aa: CASRPTLAGGTTIQETQYF

clone_size: .
j_call: TRBJ1-1
d_call: TRBD1
v_call: TRBV5-1
cdr3_nt: TGCGCCAGCAGCTTGACGATGGGACAGATTGCCGAAGCTTTCTTT
cdr3_aa: CASSLTMGQIAEAFF

clone_size: many
j_call: TRBJ1-1
d_call: .
v_call: TRBV7-2
cdr3_nt: TGTGCCAGCAGCTTAAAGTCCGGGGGTGGTACTGAAGCTTTCTTT
cdr3_aa: CASSLKSGGGTEAFF